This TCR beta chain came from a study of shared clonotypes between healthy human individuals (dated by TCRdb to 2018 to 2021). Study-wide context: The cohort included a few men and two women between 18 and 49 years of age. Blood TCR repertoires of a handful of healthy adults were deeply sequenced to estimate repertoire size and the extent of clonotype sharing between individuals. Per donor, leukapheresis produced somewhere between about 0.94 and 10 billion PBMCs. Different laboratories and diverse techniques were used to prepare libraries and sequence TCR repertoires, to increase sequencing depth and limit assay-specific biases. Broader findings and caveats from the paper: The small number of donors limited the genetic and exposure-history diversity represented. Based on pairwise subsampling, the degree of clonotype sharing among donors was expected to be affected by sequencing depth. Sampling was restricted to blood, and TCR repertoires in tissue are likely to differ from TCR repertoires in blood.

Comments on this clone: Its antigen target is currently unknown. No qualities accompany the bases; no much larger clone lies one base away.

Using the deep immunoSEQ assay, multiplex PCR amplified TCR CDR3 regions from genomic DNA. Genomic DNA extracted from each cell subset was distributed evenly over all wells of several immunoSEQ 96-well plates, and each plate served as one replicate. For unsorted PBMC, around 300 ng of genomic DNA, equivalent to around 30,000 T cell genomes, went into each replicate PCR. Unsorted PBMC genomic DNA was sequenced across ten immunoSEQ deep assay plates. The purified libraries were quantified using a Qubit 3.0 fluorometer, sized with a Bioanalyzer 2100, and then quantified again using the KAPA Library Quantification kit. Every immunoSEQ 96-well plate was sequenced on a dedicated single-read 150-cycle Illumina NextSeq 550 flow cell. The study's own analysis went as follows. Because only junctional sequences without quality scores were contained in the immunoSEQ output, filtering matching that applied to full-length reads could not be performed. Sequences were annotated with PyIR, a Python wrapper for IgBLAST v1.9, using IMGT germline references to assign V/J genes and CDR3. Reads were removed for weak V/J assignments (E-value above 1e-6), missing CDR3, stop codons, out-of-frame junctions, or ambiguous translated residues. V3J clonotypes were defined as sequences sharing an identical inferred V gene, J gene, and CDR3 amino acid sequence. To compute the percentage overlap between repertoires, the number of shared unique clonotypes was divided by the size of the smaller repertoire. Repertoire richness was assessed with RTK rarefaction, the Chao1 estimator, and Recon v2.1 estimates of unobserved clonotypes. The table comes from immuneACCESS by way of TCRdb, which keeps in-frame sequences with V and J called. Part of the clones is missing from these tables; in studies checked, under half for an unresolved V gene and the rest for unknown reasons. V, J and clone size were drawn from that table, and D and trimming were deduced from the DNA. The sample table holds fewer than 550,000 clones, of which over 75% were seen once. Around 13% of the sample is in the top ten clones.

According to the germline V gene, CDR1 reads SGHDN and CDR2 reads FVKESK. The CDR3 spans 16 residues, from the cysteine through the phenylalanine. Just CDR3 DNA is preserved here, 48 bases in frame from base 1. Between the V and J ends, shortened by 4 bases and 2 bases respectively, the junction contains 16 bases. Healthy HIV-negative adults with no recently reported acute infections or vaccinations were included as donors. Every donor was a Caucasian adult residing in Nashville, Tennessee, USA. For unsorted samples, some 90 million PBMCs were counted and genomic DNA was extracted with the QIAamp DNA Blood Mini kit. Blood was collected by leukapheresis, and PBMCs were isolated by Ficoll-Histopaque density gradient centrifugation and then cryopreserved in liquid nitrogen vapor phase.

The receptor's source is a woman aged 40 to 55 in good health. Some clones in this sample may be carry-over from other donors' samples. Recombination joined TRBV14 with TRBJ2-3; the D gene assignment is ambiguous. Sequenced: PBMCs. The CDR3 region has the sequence CASSLEFAWVTDTQYF. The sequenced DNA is TGTGCCAGCAGCCTAGAGTTCGCGTGGGTCACAGATACGCAGTATTTT.